The next 26 T cell receptor beta chains were all read from a single sample in a study of T cell repertoires in cytomegalovirus infection. No antigen has been assigned to these receptors. Via MiXCR, TCRdb re-called the reads, giving one row per CDR3 protein. The sample contains some 920,000 distinct CDR3 sequences, roughly 30% of which appear only once. Sample: cultured CD8+ T cells from PBMCs, taken from culture after CMV antigen stimulation. These receptors all come from a human donor in good health (CMV status not recorded). Some clones in this sample may be carry-over from other donors' samples.

The chain joins TRBV27 to TRBJ2-7; D is possibly TRBD1 or TRBD2 (5 bases each). Germline-derived CDR1 and CDR2 are MNHEY and SMNVEV (reference sequence). The CDR3 consists of 15 residues. V was trimmed by 5 bases and J by 3 bases, leaving 17 bases between them. The CDR3 sequence: CASSPTPGTVYEQYV. The CDR3 DNA follows: TGTGCCAGCAGTCCTACCCCCGGGACGGTCTACGAGCAGTACGTC.

V gene TRBV9 combines with J gene TRBJ2-1, with a tentative D call TRBD2 (6 bases). Germline V gives CDR1 SGDLS, CDR2 YYNGEE. V was cut by 0 bases and J by 12 bases, with 13 bases left in between. The CDR3 consists of 13 residues. The CDR3 DNA is TGTGCCAGCAGCGTAGATGGGGCGGGGCGGCAGTTCTTC. It translates to CASSVDGAGRQFF.

This clonotype was counted once. The J gene is TRBJ1-1, the V gene TRBV20-1; D is possibly TRBD1 (5 bases). With 2 bases removed from V and 5 bases from J, the gap between germline ends came to 12 bases. The CDR3 spans 13 residues. CDR1 DFQATT and CDR2 SNEGSKA come from the germline V gene (reference sequence). As DNA, the CDR3 is TGCAGTGCTAGAATAAACAGGTTTACTGAAGCTTTCTTT. It yields the protein CSARINRFTEAFF.

V is TRBV6-1 and J is TRBJ2-7; D is undetermined. CDR1 MNHNS and CDR2 SASEGT come from the germline V gene. This CDR3 region has 14 residues. V shed 1 base and J shed 0 bases, with 7 bases lying between them. The CDR3 DNA sequence: TGTGCCAGCAGTGAAGTATCATACTCCTACGAGCAGTACGTC. Its protein product is CASSEVSYSYEQYV.

This clonotype was seen only once. The chain links TRBV19 to TRBJ1-2; TRBD1 matches 7 bases. Per the germline V gene, CDR1 is LNHDA and CDR2 is SQIVND (reference sequence). The V segment lost 3 bases and the J segment 4 bases; nucleotides outside the gene matches: 2. This CDR3 contains 13 residues. The CDR3 sequence: CASSMDRLYGYTF. Here the CDR3 DNA reads TGTGCCAGTAGTATGGACAGGCTCTATGGCTACACCTTC.

This chain joins TRBV29-1 and TRBJ2-1, with TRBD2 matching over 7 bases. V lost 6 bases, J lost 4 bases, and 9 bases stayed unmatched. Germline V gene sequence: CDR1 SQVTM, CDR2 ANQGSEA. The CDR3 extends over 14 amino acids. The CDR3 sequence is CSVAGGSPYNEQFF. CDR3 bases: TGCAGCGTGGCCGGGGGGTCCCCGTACAATGAGCAGTTCTTC.

The chain links TRBV19 to TRBJ2-7; either TRBD1 or TRBD2 may fit D (5 bases each). V dropped 4 bases and J dropped 1 base, with 8 bases sitting between them. The CDR3 runs 13 residues. Germline values: CDR1 LNHDA, CDR2 SQIVND (reference sequence). CDR3 sequence reads: CASSTGPSYEQYF. The CDR3, as DNA: TGTGCCAGTAGTACGGGACCGTCCTACGAGCAGTACTTC.

The gene calls are TRBV6-1 and TRBJ2-7; D remains ambiguous. V was cut by 6 bases and J by 1 base, with 10 bases left in between. Germline V lookup: CDR1 MNHNS, CDR2 SASEGT. The CDR3 covers 13 residues. Here the CDR3 reads CASRGNPSYEQYV. DNA of the CDR3: TGTGCCAGCAGGGGCAACCCTTCCTACGAGCAGTACGTC.

The chain couples TRBV9 to TRBJ2-2, with 8 positions matching TRBD1. The germline CDR1 and CDR2 sequences are SGDLS and YYNGEE. This CDR3 has 16 residues. After removal of 4 bases from V and 5 bases from J, the junction contained 10 bases not matched to a gene. Here the CDR3 DNA reads TGTGCCAGCAGCACCTCACTTTGGACAGGGACCGGGGAGCTGTTTTTT. It encodes CASSTSLWTGTGELFF.

This clonotype was found many times. The genes are TRBV27 and TRBJ1-1; possibly TRBD1 for D (5 bases). The CDR3 runs to 15 residues. The V gene lost 5 bases and the J gene lost 5 bases, with 18 bases spanning the gap. Germline CDR1 and CDR2: MNHEY and SMNVEV (reference sequence). The CDR3 coding sequence is TGTGCCAGCAGTCTCTCCCGGAGGGGTAATACTGAAGCTTTCTTT. Translated, it gives CASSLSRRGNTEAFF.

This clonotype has just a few counts. V usage is TRBV7-6 and J usage is TRBJ2-3; D is perhaps TRBD1 (5 bases). The CDR3 runs 16 residues. The V and J ends lost 1 base and 2 bases respectively, with 13 bases between them. Germline CDR1 is SGHVS and CDR2 is FNYEAQ. CDR3 DNA sequence: TGTGCCAGCAGCTTAGAGGGATTGGGGCTCACAGATACGCAGTATTTT. Translating gives CASSLEGLGLTDTQYF.

This clonotype was observed a handful of times. In nucleotides, the CDR3 is TGTGCCAGCAGTTACAGGTCCGACATGAACACTGAAGCTTTCTTT. Protein sequence: CASSYRSDMNTEAFF. V gene TRBV28 combines with J gene TRBJ1-1; weak D call: TRBD1 (5 bases). V lost 4 bases and J 0 bases, leaving 12 bases between the germline ends. The V gene's germline CDR1 is MDHEN and CDR2 SYDVKM. The CDR3 contains 15 residues.

The rearrangement joins TRBV6-5 to TRBJ1-2, with 8 positions matching TRBD1. The CDR3 extends over 17 amino acids. Germline CDR1 MNHEY, CDR2 SVGAGI. V was pared by 2 bases and J by 2 bases, with 10 bases of the junction left unmatched. CDR3 nucleotide sequence: TGTGCCAGCAGTTACGGGAGACAGGGGTTGGCCAACTATGGCTACACCTTC. It translates to CASSYGRQGLANYGYTF.

This clonotype was seen a handful of times. One junction end disagrees with the germline gene, perhaps due to a read error. The chain employs TRBV27 and TRBJ1-6, with D tentatively TRBD1 (6 bases). The CDR3 is made up of 15 amino acids. CDR1 and CDR2 (germline): MNHEY, SMNVEV (reference sequence). Here the CDR3 DNA reads TGTACCAGCAGTTTTCTTGGGGGGGCTAATTCACCCCTCCACTTT. Translation: CTSSFLGGANSPLHF.

The CDR3, as DNA: TGCGCCAGCAGCACCCGACAGGGGGGGTTTAATGAAAAACTGTTTTTT. Translating gives CASSTRQGGFNEKLFF. The chain has TRBV4-1 and TRBJ1-4; 9 nucleotides agree with TRBD1. V lost 5 bases to trimming and J lost 4 bases; unmatched junction nucleotides: 8. The germline gives CDR1 MGHRA, CDR2 YSYEKL. This CDR3 has 16 amino acids.

This clonotype was found a few times. CDR3: CASSWQTSGGAYSDEQFF. The CDR3, as DNA: TGTGCCAGCAGCTGGCAGACTAGCGGGGGGGCCTATTCCGATGAGCAGTTCTTC. The V call is TRBV7-8, the J call TRBJ2-1; 14 bases agree with TRBD2. Per germline, CDR1 SGHVS and CDR2 FQNEAQ. V lost 4 bases and J lost 8; bases outside the gene matches: 13. This CDR3 is 18 amino acids long.

The chain employs TRBV19 and TRBJ2-2; 10 positions match TRBD1. The junction had 5 bases not matched to a gene; V was cut back by 5 bases and J by 5 bases. The germline V gene encodes CDR1 LNHDA and CDR2 SQIVND (reference sequence). CDR3 length: 15 residues. The CDR3 sequence is CASSPWTGGTGELFF. As DNA, the CDR3 is TGTGCCAGTAGTCCCTGGACAGGGGGTACCGGGGAGCTGTTTTTT.

The gene calls are TRBV6-6 and TRBJ2-7; 8 nucleotides match TRBD1. The J segment lost 3 bases and the V segment lost 6 bases, leaving 22 bases of the junction unmatched. This CDR3 is built from 19 residues. Germline values: CDR1 MNHNY, CDR2 SVGAGI (reference sequence). CDR3 in amino acids: CASSRGQDNLGRLGYEQYF. DNA of the CDR3: TGTGCCAGCAGCCGGGGACAGGATAACCTCGGACGTCTGGGCTACGAGCAGTACTTC.

This chain joins TRBV10-1 and TRBJ2-1, with D unresolved. With 2 bases removed from V and 4 bases from J, the gap between germline ends came to 6 bases. This CDR3 is 13 amino acids long. Germline lookup yields CDR1 WNHNN and CDR2 SYGVQD (reference sequence). The DNA for the CDR3 is TGCGCCAGCAGTGAGCGGCAGTACAATGAGCAGTTCTTC. This encodes CASSERQYNEQFF.

This sequence joins TRBV29-1 and TRBJ1-1; maybe TRBD1 (5 bases). The CDR3 is 14 amino acids. Per germline, CDR1 SQVTM and CDR2 ANQGSEA. The V and J ends lost 4 bases and 4 bases respectively, with 16 bases between them. CDR3 bases: TGCAGCGTTGTAGGGATCAGGGATACCACTGAAGCTTTCTTT. This sequence encodes CSVVGIRDTTEAFF. Variable domain in full (rest from reference TRBV29-1 and TRBJ1-1): SAVISQKPSRDICQRGTSLTIQCQVDSQVTMMFWYRQQPGQSLTLIATANQGSEATYESGFVIDKFPISRPNLTFSTLTVSNMSPEDSSIYLCSVVGIRDTTEAFFGQGTRLTVV.

This clonotype was detected a few times. The rearrangement joins TRBV6-6 to TRBJ1-2; 9 bases are a match to TRBD1. The CDR3 is 16 amino acids. V dropped 7 bases and J dropped 4; count of bases not matched to a gene: 13. Germline assignment: CDR1 MNHNY and CDR2 SVGAGI (reference sequence). The CDR3 DNA reads as TGTGCCAGCACACCGACCATGACAGGGGGAGGCTATGGCTACACCTTC. Its protein is CASTPTMTGGGYGYTF.

This clonotype was detected many times. CDR3 sequence: CASSFWNTEAFF. As DNA, the CDR3 is TGTGCCAGCAGCTTCTGGAACACTGAAGCTTTCTTT. The rearrangement links TRBV7-2 to TRBJ1-1; D is uncertain. CDR1 is SGHTA, CDR2 FQGNSA, per germline. CDR3 length: 12 residues. Trimming removed 3 bases at V and 1 base at J, with 3 bases between.

The chain joins TRBV19 to TRBJ1-1, with D unclear. CDR3 length: 15 residues. Germline V gene lookup returns CDR1 LNHDA and CDR2 SQIVND (reference sequence). V lost 7 bases and J lost 5, with 20 bases in between. The CDR3 DNA follows: TGTGCCAGTACCCCGGGGATGCTGGGTTCAACTGAAGCTTTCTTT. Protein product: CASTPGMLGSTEAFF.

There are a few counts of this clonotype. The chain couples TRBV6-1 to TRBJ1-3; D remains ambiguous. CDR1 is MNHNS and CDR2 is SASEGT in the germline V gene. CDR3 length: 13 residues. V was trimmed by 4 bases and J by 6 bases, leaving 10 bases between them. Here the CDR3 DNA reads TGTGCCAGCAGTGCCGGGGTTGAAAACACCATATATTTT. Its translation is CASSAGVENTIYF.

This chain's CDR3 is CASSLRRGYSGEQYV. The CDR3 bases are TGTGCCAGCAGCCTCCGGAGGGGCTACTCGGGTGAGCAGTACGTC. This rearrangement joins TRBV6-5 to TRBJ2-7, with D perhaps matching TRBD2 (6 bases). This CDR3 contains 15 residues. V dropped 6 bases and J dropped 7 bases, with 22 bases sitting between them. The germline V gene has CDR1 MNHEY and CDR2 SVGAGI.

This clonotype showed up many times. This chain's CDR3 is CASSSRGNTEAFF. For the CDR3, the DNA is TGTGCCAGCAGCTCAAGGGGTAACACTGAAGCTTTCTTT. The chain uses TRBV7-2 and TRBJ1-1; tentatively, D is TRBD1 (5 bases). There are 13 residues in the CDR3. Trimming pared 4 bases from V and 2 bases from J, leaving 8 bases between. CDR1 and CDR2 (germline): SGHTA, FQGNSA.